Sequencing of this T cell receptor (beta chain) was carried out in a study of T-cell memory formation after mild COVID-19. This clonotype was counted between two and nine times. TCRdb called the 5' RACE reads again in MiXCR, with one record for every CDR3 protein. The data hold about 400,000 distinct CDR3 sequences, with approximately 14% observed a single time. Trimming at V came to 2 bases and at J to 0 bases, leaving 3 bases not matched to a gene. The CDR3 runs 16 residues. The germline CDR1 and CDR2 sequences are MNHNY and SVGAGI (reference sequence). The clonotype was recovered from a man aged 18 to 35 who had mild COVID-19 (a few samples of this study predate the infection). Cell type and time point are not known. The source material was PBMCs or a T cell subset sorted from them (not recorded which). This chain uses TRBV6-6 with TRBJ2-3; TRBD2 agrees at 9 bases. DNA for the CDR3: TGTGCCAGCAGTTACCCCCTAGCGGGGAGCACAGATACGCAGTATTTT. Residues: CASSYPLAGSTDTQYF.